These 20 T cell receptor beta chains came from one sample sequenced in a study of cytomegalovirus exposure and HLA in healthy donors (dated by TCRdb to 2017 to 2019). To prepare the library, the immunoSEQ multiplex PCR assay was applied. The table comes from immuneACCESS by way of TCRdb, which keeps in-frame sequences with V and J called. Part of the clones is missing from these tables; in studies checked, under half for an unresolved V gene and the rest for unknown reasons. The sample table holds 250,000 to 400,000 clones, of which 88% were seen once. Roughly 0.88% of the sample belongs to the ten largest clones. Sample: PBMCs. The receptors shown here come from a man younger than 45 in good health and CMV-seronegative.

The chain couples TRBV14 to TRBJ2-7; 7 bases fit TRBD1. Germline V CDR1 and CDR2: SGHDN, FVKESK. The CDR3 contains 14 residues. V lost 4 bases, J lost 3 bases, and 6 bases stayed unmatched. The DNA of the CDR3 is TGTGCCAGCAGCCGTTCGGGACAGAGCTACGAGCAGTACTTC. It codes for CASSRSGQSYEQYF.

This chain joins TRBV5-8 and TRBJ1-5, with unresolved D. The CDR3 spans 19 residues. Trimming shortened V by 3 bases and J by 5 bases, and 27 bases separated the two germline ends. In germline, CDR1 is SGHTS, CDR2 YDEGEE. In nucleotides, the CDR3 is TGTGCCAGCAGCTCGCTACCTGAATCCGGCGGGCAGTTCCATCAGCCCCAGCATTTT. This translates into CASSSLPESGGQFHQPQHF.

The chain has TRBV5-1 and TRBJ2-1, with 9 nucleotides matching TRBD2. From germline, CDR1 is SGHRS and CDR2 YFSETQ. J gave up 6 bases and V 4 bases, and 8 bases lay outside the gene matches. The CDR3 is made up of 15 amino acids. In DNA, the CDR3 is TGCGCCAGCAGCCTAGTAGCGGGGGCTGGCAATGAGCAGTTCTTC. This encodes CASSLVAGAGNEQFF.

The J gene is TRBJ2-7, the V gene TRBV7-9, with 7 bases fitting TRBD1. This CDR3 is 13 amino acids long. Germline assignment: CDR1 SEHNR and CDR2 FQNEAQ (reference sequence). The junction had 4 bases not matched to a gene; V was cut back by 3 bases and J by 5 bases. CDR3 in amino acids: CASSLPGGNEQYF. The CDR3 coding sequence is TGTGCCAGCAGCTTGCCAGGGGGTAACGAGCAGTACTTC.

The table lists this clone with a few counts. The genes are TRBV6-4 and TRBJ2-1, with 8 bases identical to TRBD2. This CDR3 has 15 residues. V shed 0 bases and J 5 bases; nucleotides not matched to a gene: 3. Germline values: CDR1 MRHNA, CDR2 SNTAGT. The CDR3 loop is CASSDSLAGNNEQFF. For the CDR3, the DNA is TGTGCCAGCAGTGACTCGTTAGCGGGGAACAATGAGCAGTTCTTC.

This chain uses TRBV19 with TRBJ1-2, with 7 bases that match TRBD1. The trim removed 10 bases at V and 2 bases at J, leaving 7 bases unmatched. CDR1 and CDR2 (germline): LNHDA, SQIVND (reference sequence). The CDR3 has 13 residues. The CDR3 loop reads CATQGQKNYGYTF. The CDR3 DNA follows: TGTGCCACTCAGGGACAGAAAAACTATGGCTACACCTTC.

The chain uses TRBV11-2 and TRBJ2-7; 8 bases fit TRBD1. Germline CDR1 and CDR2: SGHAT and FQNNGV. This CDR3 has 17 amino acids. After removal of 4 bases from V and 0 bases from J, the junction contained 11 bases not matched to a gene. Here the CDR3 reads CASSYRQGNLISYEQYF. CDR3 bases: TGTGCCAGCAGCTACCGACAGGGGAACCTAATCTCCTACGAGCAGTACTTC.

The CDR3 loop is CASSQGQITYNEQFF. As DNA, the CDR3 is TGTGCCAGCAGCCAGGGACAGATCACATACAATGAGCAGTTCTTC. The rearrangement links TRBV7-9 to TRBJ2-1, with 7 bases aligning to TRBD1. Trimming cost V 5 bases and J 4 bases; bases outside gene matches: 8. There are 15 residues in the CDR3. CDR1 SEHNR and CDR2 FQNEAQ come from the germline V gene (reference sequence).

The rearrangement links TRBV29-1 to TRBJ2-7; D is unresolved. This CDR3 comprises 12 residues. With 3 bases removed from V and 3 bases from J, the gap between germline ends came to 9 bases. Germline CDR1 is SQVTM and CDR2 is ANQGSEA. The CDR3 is CSVEAGNYEQYF. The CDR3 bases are TGCAGCGTTGAGGCAGGAAACTACGAGCAGTACTTC.

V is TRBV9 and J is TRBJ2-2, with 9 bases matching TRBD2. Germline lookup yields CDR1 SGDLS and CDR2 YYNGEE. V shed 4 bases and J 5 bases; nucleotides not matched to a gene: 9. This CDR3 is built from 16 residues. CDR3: CASSPRAGGWTGELFF. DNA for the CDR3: TGTGCCAGCAGCCCGAGAGCGGGGGGTTGGACCGGGGAGCTGTTTTTT.

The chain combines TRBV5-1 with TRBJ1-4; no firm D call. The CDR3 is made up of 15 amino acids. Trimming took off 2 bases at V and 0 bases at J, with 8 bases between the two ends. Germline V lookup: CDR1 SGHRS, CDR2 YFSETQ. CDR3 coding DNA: TGCGCCAGCAGCTTTAGCCAGACAACTAATGAAAAACTGTTTTTT. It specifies CASSFSQTTNEKLFF.

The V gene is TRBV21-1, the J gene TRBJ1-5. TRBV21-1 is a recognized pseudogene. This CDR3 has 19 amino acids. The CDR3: CASSIPGEGGPISNQPQHF. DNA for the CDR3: TGTGCCAGCAGCATCCCCGGGGAGGGGGGTCCGATTAGCAATCAGCCCCAGCATTTT.

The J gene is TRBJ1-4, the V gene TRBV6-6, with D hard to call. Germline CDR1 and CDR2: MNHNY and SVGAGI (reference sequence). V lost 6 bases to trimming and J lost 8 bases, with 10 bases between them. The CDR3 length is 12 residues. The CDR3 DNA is TGTGCCAGCAGAGTGGTTCAGGAAAAACTGTTTTTT. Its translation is CASRVVQEKLFF.

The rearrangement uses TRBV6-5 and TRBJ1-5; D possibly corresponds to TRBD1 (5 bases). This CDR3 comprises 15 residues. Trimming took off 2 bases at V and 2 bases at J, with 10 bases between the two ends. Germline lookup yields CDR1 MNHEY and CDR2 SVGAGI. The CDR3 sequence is CASSYDRGGNQPQHF. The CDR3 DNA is TGTGCCAGCAGTTACGACAGAGGAGGCAATCAGCCCCAGCATTTT.

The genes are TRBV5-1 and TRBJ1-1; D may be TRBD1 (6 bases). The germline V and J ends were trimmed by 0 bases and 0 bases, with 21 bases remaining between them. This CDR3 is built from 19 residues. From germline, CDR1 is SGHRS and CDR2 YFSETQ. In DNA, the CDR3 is TGCGCCAGCAGCTTGGATTGGACAAGGACAGAGAATTTGAACACTGAAGCTTTCTTT. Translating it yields CASSLDWTRTENLNTEAFF.

The CDR3 DNA reads TGCGCCAGCAGCTATGCCGGGACAGAAATTGAAGCTTTCTTT. This encodes CASSYAGTEIEAFF. The V call is TRBV5-1, the J call TRBJ1-1; 7 nucleotides line up with TRBD1. There are 14 residues in the CDR3. Trimming took 3 bases from V and 7 from J; bases not matched to a gene: 9. Germline V gene sequence: CDR1 SGHRS, CDR2 YFSETQ. Full variable domain (missing parts from reference TRBV5-1 and TRBJ1-1): KAGVTQTPRYLIKTRGQQVTLSCSPISGHRSVSWYQQTPGQGLQFLFEYFSETQRNKGNFPGRFSGRQFSNSRSEMNVSTLELGDSALYLCASSYAGTEIEAFFGQGTRLTVV.

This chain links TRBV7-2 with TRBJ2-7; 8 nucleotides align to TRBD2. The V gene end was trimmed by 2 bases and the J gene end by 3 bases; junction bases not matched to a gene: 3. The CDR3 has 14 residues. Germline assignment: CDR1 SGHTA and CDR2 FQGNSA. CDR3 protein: CASSLWRGDYEQYF. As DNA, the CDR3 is TGTGCCAGCAGCTTATGGCGGGGGGACTACGAGCAGTACTTC.

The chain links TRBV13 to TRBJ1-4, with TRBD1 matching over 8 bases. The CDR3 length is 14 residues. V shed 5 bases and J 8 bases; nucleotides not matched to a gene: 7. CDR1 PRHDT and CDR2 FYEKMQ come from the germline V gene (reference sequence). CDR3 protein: CASSLGWTGEKLFF. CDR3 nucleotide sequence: TGTGCCAGCAGCCTCGGATGGACAGGGGAAAAACTGTTTTTT.

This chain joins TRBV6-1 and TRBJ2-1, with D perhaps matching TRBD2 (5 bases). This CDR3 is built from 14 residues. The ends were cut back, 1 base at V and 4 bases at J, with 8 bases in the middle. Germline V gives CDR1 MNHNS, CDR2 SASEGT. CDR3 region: CASSEEGEYNEQFF. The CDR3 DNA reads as TGTGCCAGCAGTGAAGAGGGAGAGTACAATGAGCAGTTCTTC.

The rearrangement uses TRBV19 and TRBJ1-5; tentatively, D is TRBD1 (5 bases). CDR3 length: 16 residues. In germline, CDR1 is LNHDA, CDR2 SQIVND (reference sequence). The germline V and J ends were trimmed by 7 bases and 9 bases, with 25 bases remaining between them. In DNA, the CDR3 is TGTGCCAGTACCCCCATTGGGGGGAGGGGATCTTGGCCCCAGCATTTT. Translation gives CASTPIGGRGSWPQHF.